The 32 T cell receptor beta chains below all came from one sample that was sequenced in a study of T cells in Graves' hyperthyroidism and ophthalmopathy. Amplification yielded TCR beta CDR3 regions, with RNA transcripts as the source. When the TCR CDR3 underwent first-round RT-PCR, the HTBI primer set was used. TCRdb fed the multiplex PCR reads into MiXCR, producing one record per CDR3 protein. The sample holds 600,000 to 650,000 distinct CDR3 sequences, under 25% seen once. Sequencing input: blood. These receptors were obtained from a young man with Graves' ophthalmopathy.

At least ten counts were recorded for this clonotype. The CDR3 sequence is CASSSQGVTEAFF. The CDR3 nucleotides read TGTGCCAGCAGTTCACAGGGGGTCACTGAAGCTTTCTTT. The rearrangement links TRBV28 to TRBJ1-1; 8 nucleotides align to TRBD1. V shed 4 bases, J shed 4 bases, and the junction held 2 bases outside the gene matches. CDR1 and CDR2 from the germline V gene are MDHEN and SYDVKM. The CDR3 totals 13 residues.

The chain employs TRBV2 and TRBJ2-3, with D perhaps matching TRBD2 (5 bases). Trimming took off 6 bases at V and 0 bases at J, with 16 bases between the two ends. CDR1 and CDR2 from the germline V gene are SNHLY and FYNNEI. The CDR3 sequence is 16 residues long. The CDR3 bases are TGTGCCAGCAGCAAACGAGCGGTCCCCAGCACAGATACGCAGTATTTT. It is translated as CASSKRAVPSTDTQYF.

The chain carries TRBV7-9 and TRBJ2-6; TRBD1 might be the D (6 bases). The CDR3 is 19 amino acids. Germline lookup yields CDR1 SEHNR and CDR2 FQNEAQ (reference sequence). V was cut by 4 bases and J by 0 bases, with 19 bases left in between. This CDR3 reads CASSSPVRTANSGANVLTF. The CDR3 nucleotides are TGTGCCAGCAGCTCCCCGGTGCGGACAGCGAACTCTGGGGCCAACGTCCTGACTTTC.

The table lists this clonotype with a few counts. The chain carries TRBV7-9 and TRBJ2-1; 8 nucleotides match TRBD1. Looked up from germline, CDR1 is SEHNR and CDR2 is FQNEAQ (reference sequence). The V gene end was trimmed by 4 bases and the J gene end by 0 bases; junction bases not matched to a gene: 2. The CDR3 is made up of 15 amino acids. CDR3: CASSSGQDSYNEQFF. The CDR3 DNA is TGTGCCAGCAGCTCGGGACAGGACTCCTACAATGAGCAGTTCTTC.

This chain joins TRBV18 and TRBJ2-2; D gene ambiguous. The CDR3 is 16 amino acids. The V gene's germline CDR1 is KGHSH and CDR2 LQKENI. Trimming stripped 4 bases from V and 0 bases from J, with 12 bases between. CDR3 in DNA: TGTGCCAGCTCACTCCGGGCCCCCCCGAACACCGGGGAGCTGTTTTTT. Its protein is CASSLRAPPNTGELFF. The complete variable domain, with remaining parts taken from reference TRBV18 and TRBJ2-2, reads NAGVMQNPRHLVRRRGQEARLRCSPMKGHSHVYWYRQLPEEGLKFMVYLQKENIIDESGMPKERFSAEFPKEGPSILRIQQVVRGDSAAYFCASSLRAPPNTGELFFGEGSRLTVL.

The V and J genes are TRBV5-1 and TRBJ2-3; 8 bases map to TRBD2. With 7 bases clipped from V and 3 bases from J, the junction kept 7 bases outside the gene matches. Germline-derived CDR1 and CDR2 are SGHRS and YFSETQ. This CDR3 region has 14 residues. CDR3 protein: CASASGSTTDTQYF. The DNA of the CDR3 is TGCGCCAGCGCGAGCGGGAGTACGACAGATACGCAGTATTTT.

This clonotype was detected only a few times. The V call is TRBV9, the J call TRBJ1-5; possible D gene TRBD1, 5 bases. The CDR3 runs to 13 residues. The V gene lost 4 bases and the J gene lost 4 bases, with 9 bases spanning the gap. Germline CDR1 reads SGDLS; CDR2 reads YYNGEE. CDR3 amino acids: CASSRQPNQPQHF. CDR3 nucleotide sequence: TGTGCCAGCAGCCGACAGCCGAATCAGCCCCAGCATTTT.

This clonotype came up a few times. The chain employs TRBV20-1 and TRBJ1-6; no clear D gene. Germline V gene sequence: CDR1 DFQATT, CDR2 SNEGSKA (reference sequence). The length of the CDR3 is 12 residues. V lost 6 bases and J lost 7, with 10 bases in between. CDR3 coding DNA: TGCAGTGCCGCTTGGGCAAATTCACCCCTCCACTTT. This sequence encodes CSAAWANSPLHF.

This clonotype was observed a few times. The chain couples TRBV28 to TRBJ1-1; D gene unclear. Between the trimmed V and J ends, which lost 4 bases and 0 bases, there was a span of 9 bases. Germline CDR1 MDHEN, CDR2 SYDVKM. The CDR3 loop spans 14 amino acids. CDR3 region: CASSSWLVNTEAFF. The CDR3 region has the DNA TGTGCCAGCAGTTCTTGGTTGGTGAACACTGAAGCTTTCTTT.

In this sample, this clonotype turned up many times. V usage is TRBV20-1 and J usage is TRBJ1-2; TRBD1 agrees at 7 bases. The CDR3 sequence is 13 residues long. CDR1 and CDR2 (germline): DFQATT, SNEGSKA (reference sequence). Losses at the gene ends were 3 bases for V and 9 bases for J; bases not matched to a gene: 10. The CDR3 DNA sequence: TGCAGTGCTAGCCCTCAGGGGGGGCCACGCTACACCTTC. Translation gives CSASPQGGPRYTF.

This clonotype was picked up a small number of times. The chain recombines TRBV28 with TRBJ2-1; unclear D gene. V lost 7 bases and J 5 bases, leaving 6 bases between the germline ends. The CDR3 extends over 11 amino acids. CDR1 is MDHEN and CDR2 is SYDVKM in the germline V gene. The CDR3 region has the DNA TGTGCCAGCAAGCTAGACAATGAGCAGTTCTTC. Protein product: CASKLDNEQFF.

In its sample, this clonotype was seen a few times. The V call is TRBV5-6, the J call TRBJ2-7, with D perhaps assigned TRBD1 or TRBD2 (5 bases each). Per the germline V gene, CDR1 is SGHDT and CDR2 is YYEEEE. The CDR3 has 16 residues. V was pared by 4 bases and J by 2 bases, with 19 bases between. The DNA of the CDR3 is TGTGCCAGCAGCCCGGGTGAGGGGCGGATTCCCTACGAGCAGTACTTC. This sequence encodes CASSPGEGRIPYEQYF. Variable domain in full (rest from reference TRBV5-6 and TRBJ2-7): DAGVTQSPTHLIKTRGQQVTLRCSPKSGHDTVSWYQQALGQGPQFIFQYYEEEERQRGNFPDRFSGHQFPNYSSELNVNALLLGDSALYLCASSPGEGRIPYEQYFGPGTRLTVT.

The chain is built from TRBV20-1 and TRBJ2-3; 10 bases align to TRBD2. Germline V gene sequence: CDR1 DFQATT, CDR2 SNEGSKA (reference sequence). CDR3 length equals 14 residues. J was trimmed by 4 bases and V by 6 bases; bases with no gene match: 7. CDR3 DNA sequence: TGCAGTGCCGGGCTAGCGGGAGTTTCAGATACGCAGTATTTT. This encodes CSAGLAGVSDTQYF.

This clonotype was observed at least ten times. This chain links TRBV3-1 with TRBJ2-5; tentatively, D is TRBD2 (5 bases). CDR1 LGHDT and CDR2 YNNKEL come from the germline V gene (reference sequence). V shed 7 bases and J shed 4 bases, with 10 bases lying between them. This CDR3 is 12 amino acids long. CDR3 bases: TGTGCCAGCACCGAGGCGGGAGAGACCCAGTACTTC. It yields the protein CASTEAGETQYF.

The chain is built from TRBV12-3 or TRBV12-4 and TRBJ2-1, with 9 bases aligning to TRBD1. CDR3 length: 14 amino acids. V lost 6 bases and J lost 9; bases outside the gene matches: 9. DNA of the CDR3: TGTGCCAGCAGCTCACAGGGGGCAAAGGGTGAGCAGTTCTTC. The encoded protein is CASSSQGAKGEQFF.

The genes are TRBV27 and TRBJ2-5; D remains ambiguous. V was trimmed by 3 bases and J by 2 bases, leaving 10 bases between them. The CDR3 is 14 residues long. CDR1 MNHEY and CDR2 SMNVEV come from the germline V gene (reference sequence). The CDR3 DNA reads TGTGCCAGCAGTTTCCTAGGATCACAAGAGACCCAGTACTTC. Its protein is CASSFLGSQETQYF.

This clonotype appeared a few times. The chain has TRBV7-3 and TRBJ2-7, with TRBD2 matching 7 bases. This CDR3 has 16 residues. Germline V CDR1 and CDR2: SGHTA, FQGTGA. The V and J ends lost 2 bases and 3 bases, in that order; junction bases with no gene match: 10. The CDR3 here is CASSLRPSGVHYEQYF. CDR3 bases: TGTGCCAGCAGCTTACGGCCTAGCGGCGTCCACTACGAGCAGTACTTC.

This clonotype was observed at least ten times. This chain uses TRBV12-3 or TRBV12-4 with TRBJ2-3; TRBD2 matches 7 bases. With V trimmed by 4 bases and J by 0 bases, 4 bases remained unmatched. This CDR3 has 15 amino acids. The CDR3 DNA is TGTGCCAGCAGTTCGGGAGGTTCTAGCACAGATACGCAGTATTTT. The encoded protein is CASSSGGSSTDTQYF.

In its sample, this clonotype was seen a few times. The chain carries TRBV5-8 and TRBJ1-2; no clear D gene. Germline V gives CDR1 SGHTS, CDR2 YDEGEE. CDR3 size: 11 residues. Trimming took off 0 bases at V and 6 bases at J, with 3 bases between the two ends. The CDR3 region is CASSLVNGYTF. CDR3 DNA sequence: TGTGCCAGCAGCTTGGTTAATGGCTACACCTTC. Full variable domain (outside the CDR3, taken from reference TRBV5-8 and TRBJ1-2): EAGVTQSPTHLIKTRGQQATLRCSPISGHTSVYWYQQALGLGLQFLLWYDEGEERNRGNFPPRFSGRQFPNYSSELNVNALELEDSALYLCASSLVNGYTFGSGTRLTVV.

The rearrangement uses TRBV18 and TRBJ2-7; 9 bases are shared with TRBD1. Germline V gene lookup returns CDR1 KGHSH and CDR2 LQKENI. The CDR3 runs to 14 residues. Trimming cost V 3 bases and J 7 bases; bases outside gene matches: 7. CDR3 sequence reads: CASSPWDRAFEQYF. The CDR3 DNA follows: TGTGCCAGCTCACCTTGGGACAGGGCGTTTGAGCAGTACTTC.

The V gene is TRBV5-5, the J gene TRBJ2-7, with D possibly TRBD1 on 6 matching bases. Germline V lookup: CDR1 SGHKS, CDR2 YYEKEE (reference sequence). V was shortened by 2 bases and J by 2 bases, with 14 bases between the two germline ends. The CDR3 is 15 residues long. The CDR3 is CASSLRAQGTYEQYF. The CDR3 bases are TGTGCCAGCAGCTTAAGGGCACAGGGAACCTACGAGCAGTACTTC.

CDR3 loop: CASSALGRDTQYF. The CDR3 region has the DNA TGTGCCAGCAGCGCCCTCGGCAGGGATACGCAGTATTTT. This chain uses TRBV9 with TRBJ2-3; D unclear. V dropped 3 bases and J dropped 6 bases, with 11 bases sitting between them. CDR3 length: 13 amino acids. Germline CDR1 is SGDLS and CDR2 is YYNGEE.

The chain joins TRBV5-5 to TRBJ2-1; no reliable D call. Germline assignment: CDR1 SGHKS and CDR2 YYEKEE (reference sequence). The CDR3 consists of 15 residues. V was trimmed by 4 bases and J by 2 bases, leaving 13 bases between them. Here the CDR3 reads CASSPRTVTYNEQFF. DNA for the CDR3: TGTGCCAGCAGCCCCCGGACGGTTACCTACAATGAGCAGTTCTTC.

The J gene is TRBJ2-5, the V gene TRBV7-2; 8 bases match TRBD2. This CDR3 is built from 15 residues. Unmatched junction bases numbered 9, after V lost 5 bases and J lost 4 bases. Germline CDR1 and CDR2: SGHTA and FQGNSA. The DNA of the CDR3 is TGTGCCAGCAGCCGAGCCCGGGAGGGCCGAGAGACCCAGTACTTC. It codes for CASSRAREGRETQYF.

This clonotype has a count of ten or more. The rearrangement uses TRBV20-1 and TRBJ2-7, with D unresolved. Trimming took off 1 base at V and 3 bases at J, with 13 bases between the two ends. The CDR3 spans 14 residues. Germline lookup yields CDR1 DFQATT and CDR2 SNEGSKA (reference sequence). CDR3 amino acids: CSARAGAIGYEQYF. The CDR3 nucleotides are TGCAGTGCTAGAGCAGGAGCAATTGGCTACGAGCAGTACTTC.

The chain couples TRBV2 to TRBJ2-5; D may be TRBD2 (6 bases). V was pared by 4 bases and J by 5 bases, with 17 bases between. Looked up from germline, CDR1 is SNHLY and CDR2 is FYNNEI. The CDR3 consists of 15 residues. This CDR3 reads CASSGRDNWWETQYF. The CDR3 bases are TGTGCCAGCAGTGGGCGGGATAATTGGTGGGAGACCCAGTACTTC.

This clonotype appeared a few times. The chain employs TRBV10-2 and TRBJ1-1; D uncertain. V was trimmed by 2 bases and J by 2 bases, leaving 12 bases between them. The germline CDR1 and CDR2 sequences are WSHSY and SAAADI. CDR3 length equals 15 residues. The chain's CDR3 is CASSERAGRNTEAFF. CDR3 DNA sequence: TGCGCCAGCAGTGAGAGGGCGGGCAGAAACACTGAAGCTTTCTTT.

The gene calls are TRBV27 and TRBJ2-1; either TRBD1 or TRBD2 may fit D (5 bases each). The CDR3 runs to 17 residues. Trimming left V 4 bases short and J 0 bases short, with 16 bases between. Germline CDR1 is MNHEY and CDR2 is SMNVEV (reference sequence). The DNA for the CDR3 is TGTGCCAGCAGTTGGGGGTTGCCTTCCTCCTCCTACAATGAGCAGTTCTTC. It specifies CASSWGLPSSSYNEQFF.

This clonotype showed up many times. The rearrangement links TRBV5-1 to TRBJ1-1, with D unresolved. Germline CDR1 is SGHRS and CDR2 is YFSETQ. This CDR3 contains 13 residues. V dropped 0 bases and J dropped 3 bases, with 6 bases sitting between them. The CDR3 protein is CASSLDPDTEAFF. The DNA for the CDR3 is TGCGCCAGCAGCTTGGACCCAGACACTGAAGCTTTCTTT.

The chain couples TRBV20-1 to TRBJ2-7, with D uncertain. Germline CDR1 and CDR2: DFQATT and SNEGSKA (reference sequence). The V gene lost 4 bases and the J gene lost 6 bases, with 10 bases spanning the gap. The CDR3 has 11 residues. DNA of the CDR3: TGCAGTGCTAACTCCTACGTCGAGCAGTACTTC. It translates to CSANSYVEQYF.

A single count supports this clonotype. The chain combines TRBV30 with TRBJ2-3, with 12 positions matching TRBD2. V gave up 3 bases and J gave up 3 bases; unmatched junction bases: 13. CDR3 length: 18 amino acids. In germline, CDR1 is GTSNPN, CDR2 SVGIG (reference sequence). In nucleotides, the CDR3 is TGTGCCTGGAGCCCCACTAGCGGGAGGAGTGTGTGGACAGATACGCAGTATTTT. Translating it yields CAWSPTSGRSVWTDTQYF.

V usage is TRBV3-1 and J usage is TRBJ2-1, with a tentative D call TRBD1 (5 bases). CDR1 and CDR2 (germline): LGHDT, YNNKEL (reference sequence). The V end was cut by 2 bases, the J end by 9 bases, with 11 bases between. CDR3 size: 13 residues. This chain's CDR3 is CASSQRGIFEQFF. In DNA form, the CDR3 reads TGTGCCAGCAGCCAAAGGGGCATATTTGAGCAGTTCTTC.